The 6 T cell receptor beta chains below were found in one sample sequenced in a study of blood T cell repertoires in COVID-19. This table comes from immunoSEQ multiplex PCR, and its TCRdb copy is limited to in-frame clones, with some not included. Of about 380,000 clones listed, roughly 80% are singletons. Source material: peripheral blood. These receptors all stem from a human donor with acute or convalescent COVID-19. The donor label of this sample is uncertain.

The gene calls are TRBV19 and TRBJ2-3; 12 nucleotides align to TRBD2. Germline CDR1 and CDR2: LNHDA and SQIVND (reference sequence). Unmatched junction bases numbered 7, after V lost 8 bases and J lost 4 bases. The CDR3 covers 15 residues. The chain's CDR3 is CASAETSGSSDTQYF. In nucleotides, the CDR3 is TGTGCCAGTGCCGAGACTAGCGGGAGTTCAGATACGCAGTATTTT.

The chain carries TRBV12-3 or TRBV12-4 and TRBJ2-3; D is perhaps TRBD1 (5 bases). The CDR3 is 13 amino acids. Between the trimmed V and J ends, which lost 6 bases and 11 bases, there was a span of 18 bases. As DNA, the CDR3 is TGTGCCAGCAGCTCAGACAGATCTAGAAAGCAGTATTTT. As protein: CASSSDRSRKQYF.

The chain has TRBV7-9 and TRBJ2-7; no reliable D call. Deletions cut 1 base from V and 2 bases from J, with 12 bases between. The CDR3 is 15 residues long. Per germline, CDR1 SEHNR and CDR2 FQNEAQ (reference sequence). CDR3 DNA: TGTGCCAGCAGCTTAGAAGGAGAAAGACCCTACGAGCAGTACTTC. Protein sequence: CASSLEGERPYEQYF.

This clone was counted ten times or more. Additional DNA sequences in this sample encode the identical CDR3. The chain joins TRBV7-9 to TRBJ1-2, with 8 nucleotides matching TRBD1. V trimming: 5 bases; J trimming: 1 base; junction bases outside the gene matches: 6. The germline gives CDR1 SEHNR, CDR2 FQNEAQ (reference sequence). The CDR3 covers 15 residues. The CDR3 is CASSPRTGINYGYTF. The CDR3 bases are TGTGCCAGCAGCCCACGGACAGGGATTAACTATGGCTACACCTTC.

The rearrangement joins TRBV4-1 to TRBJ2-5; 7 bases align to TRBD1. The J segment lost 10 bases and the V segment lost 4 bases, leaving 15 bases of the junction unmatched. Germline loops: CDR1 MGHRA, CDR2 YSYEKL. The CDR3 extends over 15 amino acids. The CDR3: CASSLSPDRLEGQYF. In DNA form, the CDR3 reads TGCGCCAGCAGCCTTTCCCCGGACAGGCTCGAAGGCCAGTACTTC.

The CDR3 spells CASSQVKWRGYSPLHF. The DNA for the CDR3 is TGTGCCAGCAGCCAAGTAAAATGGCGAGGGTATTCACCCCTCCACTTT. The chain is built from TRBV14 and TRBJ1-6; unclear D gene. With 1 base removed from V and 8 bases from J, the gap between germline ends came to 15 bases. The V gene's germline CDR1 is SGHDN and CDR2 FVKESK. The CDR3 consists of 16 residues.